Each of the 27 T cell receptor beta chains below was sequenced from the same sample in a study of cytomegalovirus exposure and HLA in healthy donors. The table came from immunoSEQ multiplex PCR; TCRdb's copy has only in-frame clones and leaves some out. The table has 100,000 to 130,000 clones, roughly 95% seen once. The sample was PBMCs. The receptors were sampled from a woman aged 18-29 years in good health and CMV-seronegative.

The genes are TRBV4-1 and TRBJ1-2; no reliable D call. Germline-derived CDR1 and CDR2 are MGHRA and YSYEKL. CDR3 length: 15 residues. With 4 bases removed from V and 1 base from J, the gap between germline ends came to 13 bases. CDR3 in DNA: TGCGCCAGCAGCCCCACTGTTGCCGATAACTATGGCTACACCTTC. It yields the protein CASSPTVADNYGYTF.

The chain is built from TRBV7-6 and TRBJ2-6; D not resolved. This CDR3 has 16 residues. Germline assignment: CDR1 SGHVS and CDR2 FNYEAQ. Trimming pared 3 bases from V and 2 bases from J, leaving 11 bases between. Written as DNA, the CDR3 is TGTGCCAGCAGCTTTCTTGACACGACTGGGGCCAACGTCCTGACTTTC. Protein: CASSFLDTTGANVLTF.

This sequence joins TRBV19 and TRBJ1-5; a possible D gene is TRBD1 (5 bases). V gave up 5 bases and J gave up 5 bases, with 13 bases separating them. Germline values: CDR1 LNHDA, CDR2 SQIVND (reference sequence). The length of the CDR3 is 14 residues. CDR3 coding DNA: TGTGCCAGTAGTTGGAGGGGACTTGATCAGCCCCAGCATTTT. It specifies CASSWRGLDQPQHF.

V and J are TRBV1 and TRBJ2-1; TRBD2, the table's D call, was not compared with the DNA. TRBV1 is termed a pseudogene. This CDR3 has 16 amino acids. CDR3 sequence (DNA): TGCACCAGGACCTTTACTAGCGGGGGGTCCTACAATGAGCAGTTCTTC. Translated, it gives CTRTFTSGGSYNEQFF.

The chain recombines TRBV2 with TRBJ2-2, with unresolved D. The V gene's germline CDR1 is SNHLY and CDR2 FYNNEI. The ends were cut back, 6 bases at V and 6 bases at J, with 11 bases in the middle. The CDR3 contains 13 residues. CDR3 in DNA: TGTGCCAGCAGACTTGGGCTCTCCGGGGAGCTGTTTTTT. This translates into CASRLGLSGELFF.

The rearrangement uses TRBV18 and TRBJ1-4; unclear D gene. The ends were cut back, 0 bases at V and 10 bases at J, with 6 bases in the middle. The CDR3 length is 12 residues. Germline-derived CDR1 and CDR2 are KGHSH and LQKENI. The CDR3, as DNA: TGTGCCAGCTCACCACCGGGAGGAAAACTGTTTTTT. It specifies CASSPPGGKLFF.

A few counts support this clone. Here the CDR3 reads CASSQWTDNSPLHF. In nucleotides, the CDR3 is TGCGCCAGCAGCCAATGGACAGATAATTCACCCCTCCACTTT. This chain links TRBV4-3 with TRBJ1-6, with a weak D call TRBD1 (6 bases). V dropped 2 bases and J dropped 5 bases, with 7 bases sitting between them. Germline V gene data show CDR1 as LGHNA and CDR2 as YSLEER. This CDR3 is built from 14 residues.

The chain carries TRBV7-3 and TRBJ1-1, with D hard to call. Between the trimmed V and J ends, which lost 1 base and 1 base, there was a span of 4 bases. In germline, CDR1 is SGHTA, CDR2 FQGTGA. The length of the CDR3 is 13 residues. The CDR3 sequence is CASSLIGNTEAFF. CDR3 coding DNA: TGTGCCAGCAGCTTAATCGGGAACACTGAAGCTTTCTTT.

Concerning this clone: Sequence at one end of the junction differs from germline and may be a read error. This chain links TRBV6-1 with TRBJ2-5, with a weak D call TRBD2 (7 bases). This CDR3 comprises 15 residues. The germline gives CDR1 MNHNS, CDR2 SASEGT. CDR3 nucleotides: TGTGCCAGCACTGAAGGGGGAGGCGGGGGAGAGACCCAGTACTTC. The encoded protein is CASTEGGGGGETQYF.

This chain connects TRBV2 to TRBJ2-1; 8 bases agree with TRBD1. V gave up 5 bases and J gave up 6 bases; unmatched junction bases: 6. This CDR3 comprises 14 residues. Germline CDR1 reads SNHLY; CDR2 reads FYNNEI. CDR3 in DNA: TGTGCCAGCAGTTTGGACAGGGTGGGCAATGAGCAGTTCTTC. Translated, it gives CASSLDRVGNEQFF.

The chain combines TRBV18 with TRBJ2-7; 11 bases match TRBD1. CDR3 length equals 16 residues. The germline gives CDR1 KGHSH, CDR2 LQKENI. V gave up 3 bases and J gave up 3 bases; unmatched junction bases: 7. CDR3 nucleotides: TGTGCCAGCTCACCCCTGGGGGGACAGGGGGACTACGAGCAGTACTTC. This encodes CASSPLGGQGDYEQYF.

The chain carries TRBV15 and TRBJ1-1; TRBD1 agrees at 12 bases. The CDR3 has 15 amino acids. CDR1 and CDR2 (germline): LNHNV, YYDKDF (reference sequence). The J segment lost 5 bases and the V segment lost 5 bases, leaving 6 bases of the junction unmatched. The DNA for the CDR3 is TGTGCCACCAGCGGCGGGACAGGGGGCAAGACTGAAGCTTTCTTT. Protein sequence: CATSGGTGGKTEAFF.

The V call is TRBV5-1, the J call TRBJ1-2; a weak D match, TRBD1 (5 bases). This CDR3 has 14 amino acids. The germline CDR1 and CDR2 sequences are SGHRS and YFSETQ. V was trimmed by 4 bases and J by 8 bases, leaving 18 bases between them. DNA of the CDR3: TGCGCCAGCAGCCGCAACCCCTGGGGGGACGGCTACACCTTC. Its translation is CASSRNPWGDGYTF.

The rearrangement links TRBV27 to TRBJ1-6; TRBD1 is a possible D gene (5 bases). From germline, CDR1 is MNHEY and CDR2 SMNVEV (reference sequence). The CDR3 consists of 16 residues. V was trimmed by 5 bases and J by 4 bases, leaving 15 bases between them. CDR3: CASSNSLTAYNSPLHF. Here the CDR3 DNA reads TGTGCCAGCAGTAACAGCCTGACAGCGTATAATTCACCCCTCCACTTT.

The J gene is TRBJ2-7, the V gene TRBV5-1; 9 bases are a match to TRBD1. Unmatched junction bases numbered 11, after V lost 0 bases and J lost 7 bases. The CDR3 runs 16 residues. Germline V lookup: CDR1 SGHRS, CDR2 YFSETQ. The CDR3 reads CASSLVLGQGSKEQYF. The CDR3 region has the DNA TGCGCCAGCAGCTTGGTATTAGGACAGGGGAGTAAGGAGCAGTACTTC. Based on the CDR3 plus reference TRBV5-1 and TRBJ2-7, the full variable domain is KAGVTQTPRYLIKTRGQQVTLSCSPISGHRSVSWYQQTPGQGLQFLFEYFSETQRNKGNFPGRFSGRQFSNSRSEMNVSTLELGDSALYLCASSLVLGQGSKEQYFGPGTRLTVT.

The chain employs TRBV25-1 and TRBJ2-3; TRBD1 agrees at 7 bases. J lost 2 bases, V lost 2 bases, and 4 bases had no gene match. The germline gives CDR1 MGHDK, CDR2 SYGVNS. This CDR3 is 15 amino acids long. Written as DNA, the CDR3 is TGTGCCAGCAGTGAAATGGACAGGTTCACAGATACGCAGTATTTT. It translates to CASSEMDRFTDTQYF.

J is TRBJ1-2 and V is TRBV5-1; the match to TRBD1 covers 8 bases. The CDR3 runs 14 residues. The trim removed 4 bases at V and 8 bases at J, leaving 10 bases unmatched. Germline CDR1 is SGHRS and CDR2 is YFSETQ. The CDR3 DNA reads TGCGCCAGCAGCGCCGCGGGACAGGTAACCGGCTACACCTTC. Amino acids: CASSAAGQVTGYTF.

V and J are TRBV6-1 and TRBJ2-7, with 11 bases fitting TRBD2. The CDR3 totals 15 residues. With V trimmed by 4 bases and J by 3 bases, 5 bases remained unmatched. The germline V gene has CDR1 MNHNS and CDR2 SASEGT. CDR3 amino acids: CASSVTSGGNYEQYF. CDR3 coding DNA: TGTGCCAGCAGTGTAACTAGCGGGGGAAACTACGAGCAGTACTTC.

CDR3: CASSERGETQYF. In DNA, the CDR3 is TGTGCCAGCAGTGAAAGGGGAGAGACCCAGTACTTC. The chain couples TRBV2 to TRBJ2-5; TRBD1 is a possible D gene (5 bases). With 2 bases removed from V and 4 bases from J, the gap between germline ends came to 5 bases. Per the germline V gene, CDR1 is SNHLY and CDR2 is FYNNEI. This CDR3 is 12 amino acids long.

V gene TRBV7-2 combines with J gene TRBJ2-2, with D possibly TRBD1 on 6 matching bases. Trimming shortened V by 1 base and J by 6 bases, and 12 bases separated the two germline ends. Germline assignment: CDR1 SGHTA and CDR2 FQGNSA. The CDR3 totals 15 residues. The CDR3 sequence is CASSLVQGGAGELFF. CDR3 DNA: TGTGCCAGCAGCTTAGTACAGGGTGGGGCCGGGGAGCTGTTTTTT.

V is TRBV15 and J is TRBJ1-4; 8 nucleotides line up with TRBD1. After removal of 2 bases from V and 8 bases from J, the junction contained 10 bases not matched to a gene. Germline V gene sequence: CDR1 LNHNV, CDR2 YYDKDF (reference sequence). The length of the CDR3 is 16 residues. The CDR3 is CATSRSLRDRHEKLFF. The CDR3 DNA follows: TGTGCCACCAGCAGATCCCTCAGGGACAGGCACGAAAAACTGTTTTTT.

The chain joins TRBV7-9 to TRBJ2-2; 16 nucleotides match TRBD2. This CDR3 contains 17 residues. CDR1 SEHNR and CDR2 FQNEAQ come from the germline V gene (reference sequence). V was pared by 5 bases and J by 8 bases, with 8 bases of the junction left unmatched. CDR3 protein: CASSLGLAGGPAGELFF. The CDR3 DNA follows: TGTGCCAGCAGCCTGGGACTAGCGGGGGGGCCGGCTGGGGAGCTGTTTTTT.

The chain has TRBV10-2 and TRBJ2-2; TRBD1 aligns across 9 bases. This CDR3 is built from 13 residues. Germline CDR1 WSHSY, CDR2 SAAADI. The V segment lost 6 bases and the J segment 6 bases; nucleotides outside the gene matches: 2. DNA for the CDR3: TGCGCCAGCAGAGGACAGGGGCCCGGGGAGCTGTTTTTT. Translation: CASRGQGPGELFF.

The genes are TRBV5-1 and TRBJ2-2, with 10 bases matching TRBD1. The V segment lost 2 bases and the J segment 0 bases; nucleotides outside the gene matches: 13. The CDR3 contains 20 residues. CDR1 SGHRS and CDR2 YFSETQ come from the germline V gene. The CDR3 DNA reads TGCGCCAGCAGCTTATTTGGGGCCGGGACAGGGGAGCCGAACACCGGGGAGCTGTTTTTT. Amino acid sequence: CASSLFGAGTGEPNTGELFF.

The J gene is TRBJ1-4, the V gene TRBV4-2; D might be TRBD1 (5 bases). From germline, CDR1 is LGHNA and CDR2 YNFKEQ. Trimming took off 9 bases at V and 3 bases at J, with 23 bases between the two ends. CDR3 length: 17 amino acids. CDR3 amino acids: CASMPDRGVQSNEKLFF. In DNA, the CDR3 is TGTGCCAGTATGCCGGATCGGGGGGTGCAATCTAATGAAAAACTGTTTTTT.

This chain links TRBV19 with TRBJ1-5, with no clear D. The CDR3 consists of 14 residues. Germline-derived CDR1 and CDR2 are LNHDA and SQIVND (reference sequence). Trimming left V 3 bases short and J 3 bases short, with 9 bases between. The CDR3 protein is CASSIIRYNQPQHF. The CDR3 DNA reads as TGTGCCAGTAGTATTATCCGGTACAATCAGCCCCAGCATTTT.

The chain employs TRBV18 and TRBJ1-1; no reliable D call. Germline assignment: CDR1 KGHSH and CDR2 LQKENI. This CDR3 is 13 amino acids long. V lost 4 bases and J lost 1, with 7 bases in between. The CDR3 DNA sequence: TGTGCCAGCTCACTAGGAGGGAACACTGAAGCTTTCTTT. It is translated as CASSLGGNTEAFF.